The 17 T cell receptor beta chains reported below all come from one sample, sequenced in a study of cytomegalovirus exposure and HLA in healthy donors. The data were produced by immunoSEQ multiplex PCR, yet TCRdb's version contains in-frame clones alone and is incomplete. Of 150,000 to 200,000 clones in the sample, about 85% were seen once. The sequenced material came from PBMCs. These receptors came from a man aged 18 to 35 in good health and CMV-seropositive.

The chain employs TRBV29-1 and TRBJ2-1; 11 bases line up with TRBD2. The CDR3 totals 14 residues. Germline values: CDR1 SQVTM, CDR2 ANQGSEA. CDR3 coding DNA: TGCAGTGTAGCGGGGGGGAGCTCCTACAATGAGCAGTTCTTC. Translating it yields CSVAGGSSYNEQFF.

This clone was picked up one time. The chain is built from TRBV6-1 and TRBJ1-5, with a possible D match to TRBD1 (6 bases). CDR3 size: 13 residues. Germline V gene sequence: CDR1 MNHNS, CDR2 SASEGT. V dropped 5 bases and J dropped 7 bases, with 12 bases sitting between them. DNA for the CDR3: TGTGCCAGCAGTACTACAGGGTCCCAGCCCCAGCATTTT. Translated: CASSTTGSQPQHF.

This rearrangement joins TRBV5-1 to TRBJ2-2; 9 positions match TRBD1. Per germline, CDR1 SGHRS and CDR2 YFSETQ. This CDR3 spans 22 amino acids. Unmatched junction bases numbered 21, after V lost 1 base and J lost 2 bases. The CDR3 spells CASSLHRGPRILENPNTGELFF. CDR3 nucleotides: TGCGCCAGCAGCTTGCACAGGGGGCCCCGCATATTGGAAAACCCAAACACCGGGGAGCTGTTTTTT.

DNA for the CDR3: TGTGCCATCAGTGAAAACCTTGGCTCCTCCACAGATACGCAGTATTTT. Protein product: CAISENLGSSTDTQYF. The chain joins TRBV10-3 to TRBJ2-3; D uncertain. Germline lookup yields CDR1 ENHRY and CDR2 SYGVKD. Trimming pared 3 bases from V and 2 bases from J, leaving 15 bases between. The CDR3 contains 16 residues.

The chain uses TRBV28 and TRBJ2-3; 13 bases match TRBD2. After removal of 5 bases from V and 5 bases from J, the junction contained 10 bases not matched to a gene. Germline V CDR1 and CDR2: MDHEN, SYDVKM. There are 17 residues in the CDR3. This CDR3 is CASSLPRLAGGLDTQYF. The CDR3 DNA reads as TGTGCCAGCAGTCTCCCCAGACTAGCGGGAGGCTTAGATACGCAGTATTTT.

The gene calls are TRBV6-1 and TRBJ1-2, with a weak D call TRBD1 (5 bases). The V and J ends lost 3 bases and 0 bases respectively, with 11 bases between them. Germline-derived CDR1 and CDR2 are MNHNS and SASEGT. CDR3 length: 15 amino acids. The CDR3 loop reads CASSEGGWANYGYTF. In nucleotides, the CDR3 is TGTGCCAGCAGTGAGGGGGGGTGGGCTAACTATGGCTACACCTTC.

The V call is TRBV9, the J call TRBJ2-3, with 10 bases identical to TRBD2. Germline trimming cut 0 bases from V and 0 bases from J; bases unmatched to any gene: 1. The germline V gene encodes CDR1 SGDLS and CDR2 YYNGEE. This CDR3 region has 16 residues. The CDR3: CASSVGTSGSTDTQYF. For the CDR3, the DNA is TGTGCCAGCAGCGTAGGGACTAGCGGAAGCACAGATACGCAGTATTTT.

The chain combines TRBV18 with TRBJ2-7; D might be TRBD1 (5 bases). Trimming shortened V by 2 bases and J by 2 bases, and 16 bases separated the two germline ends. The CDR3 sequence is 16 residues long. The germline V gene has CDR1 KGHSH and CDR2 LQKENI. This CDR3 reads CASSPKGRVTTYEQYF. CDR3 sequence (DNA): TGTGCCAGCTCACCAAAGGGCAGGGTTACAACCTACGAGCAGTACTTC.

The chain joins TRBV5-1 to TRBJ2-3; tentative D call: TRBD1 (6 bases). The CDR3 length is 16 residues. V was trimmed by 4 bases and J by 1 base, leaving 16 bases between them. Germline CDR1 and CDR2: SGHRS and YFSETQ. The CDR3 DNA follows: TGCGCCAGCAGCAGGGAAGGGGGATATGGCACAGATACGCAGTATTTT. Translating it yields CASSREGGYGTDTQYF.

This rearrangement joins TRBV27 to TRBJ2-7, with 10 bases aligning to TRBD1. The germline CDR1 and CDR2 sequences are MNHEY and SMNVEV (reference sequence). After removal of 5 bases from V and 2 bases from J, the junction contained 6 bases not matched to a gene. The CDR3 has 15 amino acids. CDR3 nucleotides: TGTGCCAGCAGTCTTTTCGGGACAGGGGCCTACGAGCAGTACTTC. Translating gives CASSLFGTGAYEQYF.

The gene calls are TRBV6-5 and TRBJ2-2, with D tentatively TRBD2 (6 bases). V lost 6 bases, J lost 6 bases, and 11 bases lay in between. CDR1 and CDR2 (germline): MNHEY, SVGAGI. The CDR3 has 13 amino acids. The CDR3 loop is CASREGRSGELFF. In nucleotides, the CDR3 is TGTGCCAGCAGGGAAGGGAGGTCCGGGGAGCTGTTTTTT.

The chain carries TRBV2 and TRBJ1-4; D is unresolved. The CDR3 consists of 13 residues. Trimming pared 2 bases from V and 7 bases from J, leaving 8 bases between. CDR1 is SNHLY and CDR2 is FYNNEI in the germline V gene. The CDR3 nucleotides read TGTGCCAGCAGTGAAACCGGGGTTGAAAAACTGTTTTTT. Translated, it gives CASSETGVEKLFF.

The chain combines TRBV28 with TRBJ1-1, with D unclear. CDR1 is MDHEN, CDR2 SYDVKM, per germline. Trimming took off 6 bases at V and 5 bases at J, with 10 bases between the two ends. This CDR3 region has 12 residues. The CDR3 protein is CASSSPGTEAFF. The CDR3, as DNA: TGTGCCAGCAGCTCCCCCGGGACTGAAGCTTTCTTT. Complete variable domain (other parts from reference TRBV28 and TRBJ1-1): DVKVTQSSRYLVKRTGEKVFLECVQDMDHENMFWYRQDPGLGLRLIYFSYDVKMKEKGDIPEGYSVSREKKERFSLILESASTNQTSMYLCASSSPGTEAFFGQGTRLTVV.

CDR3 sequence (DNA): TGTGCCAGCAGCCCTTTTACGGGTAGCTATGGCTACACCTTC. Translating gives CASSPFTGSYGYTF. The chain combines TRBV5-6 with TRBJ1-2; the D is unclear. Germline V gene sequence: CDR1 SGHDT, CDR2 YYEEEE. Trimming pared 4 bases from V and 4 bases from J, leaving 14 bases between. The CDR3 sequence is 14 residues long.

CDR3 DNA: TGTGCCAGCAGCGGAAACGCTGTGACAGGTTTGAACACTGAAGCTTTCTTT. Protein product: CASSGNAVTGLNTEAFF. The chain is built from TRBV2 and TRBJ1-1, with D possibly matching TRBD1 (6 bases). The CDR3 spans 17 residues. Germline V lookup: CDR1 SNHLY, CDR2 FYNNEI. V lost 6 bases, J lost 0 bases, and 20 bases lay in between.

The J gene is TRBJ2-2, the V gene TRBV6-5, with a weak D call TRBD1 (5 bases). Germline-derived CDR1 and CDR2 are MNHEY and SVGAGI. The germline V and J ends were trimmed by 5 bases and 4 bases, with 14 bases remaining between them. The CDR3 length is 15 residues. CDR3 loop: CASSTNKGPTGELFF. The CDR3 DNA sequence: TGTGCCAGCAGTACCAACAAGGGGCCCACCGGGGAGCTGTTTTTT.

V is TRBV6-5 and J is TRBJ2-7; possibly TRBD1 for D (6 bases). V was pared by 5 bases and J by 3 bases, with 17 bases between. This CDR3 contains 15 residues. Germline-derived CDR1 and CDR2 are MNHEY and SVGAGI. In DNA form, the CDR3 reads TGTGCCAGCAGTCCCGTTTCTGGGGGCAGCTACGAGCAGTACTTC. Residues: CASSPVSGGSYEQYF.